The present TCR beta chain was sequenced within a study of blood T cell repertoires in COVID-19. Study context: Specimens from acute and convalescent COVID-19 originated in the United States, Italy and Spain. From T cells, B-cell-depleted T cells, or PBMCs came the material, which was cDNA or gDNA.

In the authors' methods: The authors estimated nucleated cell counts from reference gene primer amplification. Data came from immunoSEQ multiplex PCR; TCRdb stores just in-frame clones and leaves some out. For V, J and clone size, that table is used; D and trimming come from the DNA. The sample yields under 300,000 clones, 65% to 90% seen once. CDR3 length: 15 amino acids. Germline CDR1 LNHDA, CDR2 SQIVND (reference sequence). The germline V and J ends were trimmed by 7 bases and 0 bases, with 13 bases remaining between them. The TCR sequence derives from a human donor in a cohort sampled during active COVID-19. The sample comprised peripheral blood. The gene calls are TRBV19 and TRBJ1-5; no clear D. The CDR3 loop reads CASTRRVFSNQPQHF. CDR3 nucleotides: TGTGCCAGTACCCGCCGAGTATTTAGCAATCAGCCCCAGCATTTT.